Sequencing of this T cell receptor beta chain was carried out in a study of blood T cells in healthy people across ages. With each sample, at least 5 micrograms of total RNA were extracted. A second PCR of roughly 7 to 11 cycles used a sample-barcoded 5' primer and a J-beta primer mix. TCRdb ran MiXCR on the 5' RACE reads and lists one entry per CDR3 protein. The profile shows roughly 800,000 distinct CDR3 sequences, roughly 64% of them singletons. CDR3 length: 14 residues. Trimming removed 5 bases from V and 1 base from J; junction bases left unmatched: 6. The germline CDR1 and CDR2 sequences are SQVTM and ANQGSEA.

This rearrangement joins TRBV29-1 to TRBJ2-5, with 8 bases aligning to TRBD2. The sequenced sample consisted of blood. The source of this sequence is a man aged 25-40 years in good health. The CDR3 DNA is TGCAGCGTTAAGATCGGGACTAGCCAAGAGACCCAGTACTTC. As protein: CSVKIGTSQETQYF.